The next 17 T cell receptor beta chains were all read from a single sample in a study of vaccination and CD4 T cells after COVID-19. Antigens for these TCRs are unknown. Cultured CD4+ T cell DNA was sequenced using the Oncomine TCR Beta short-read assay. TCRdb reprocessed the PCR reads via MiXCR and lists one record per CDR3 protein. The sample holds 15,000 to 20,000 distinct CDR3 sequences, approximately 42% seen once. Specified treatment: roughly nine-day PBMC culture with coronavirus spike peptide pools or control peptides (ViraFEST assay). Sequenced here: CD4+ T cells from blood, cultured in vitro, sampled before SARS-CoV-2 vaccination. Source of these receptors: a human donor who received a COVID-19 vaccine.

The V gene is TRBV5-1, the J gene TRBJ2-7; no firm D call. Trimming stripped 1 base from V and 0 bases from J, with 14 bases between. The CDR3 length is 16 residues. CDR1 SGHRS and CDR2 YFSETQ come from the germline V gene. The CDR3 protein is CASSLSTTGSSYEQYF. CDR3 DNA sequence: TGCGCCAGCAGCTTGTCAACCACCGGCAGCTCCTACGAGCAGTACTTC.

J is TRBJ1-4 and V is TRBV30; D unresolved. Germline assignment: CDR1 GTSNPN and CDR2 SVGIG (reference sequence). The CDR3 extends over 16 amino acids. The V end was cut by 4 bases, the J end by 6 bases, with 21 bases between. CDR3 sequence reads: CAWTHGYGSGDEKLFF. DNA for the CDR3: TGTGCCTGGACTCATGGGTATGGGAGTGGAGATGAAAAACTGTTTTTT. Based on the CDR3 plus reference TRBV30 and TRBJ1-4, the full variable domain is SQTIHQWPATLVQPVGSPLSLECTVEGTSNPNLYWYRQAAGRGLQLLFYSVGIGQISSEVPQNLSASRPQDRQFILSSKKLLLSDSGFYLCAWTHGYGSGDEKLFFGSGTQLSVL.

The chain uses TRBV7-8 and TRBJ2-2, with D possibly matching TRBD2 (5 bases). The CDR3 extends over 15 amino acids. Germline V gene lookup returns CDR1 SGHVS and CDR2 FQNEAQ. The V end was cut by 5 bases, the J end by 4 bases, with 14 bases between. The CDR3 loop reads CASSLRERGTGELFF. In DNA, the CDR3 is TGTGCCAGCAGCCTCCGGGAACGCGGCACCGGGGAGCTGTTTTTT.

The rearrangement links TRBV20-1 to TRBJ1-5; 10 positions match TRBD1. Germline V CDR1 and CDR2: DFQATT, SNEGSKA (reference sequence). The CDR3 length is 13 residues. V lost 5 bases, J lost 7 bases, and 5 bases stayed unmatched. CDR3 DNA sequence: TGCAGTGCTTGGACAGGGGGGGAGCAGCCCCAGCATTTT. This encodes CSAWTGGEQPQHF.

Only a few counts were recorded for this clonotype. CDR3 loop: CASSYTSGGAETQYF. The CDR3 DNA reads as TGTGCCAGCAGTTATACTAGCGGGGGGGCGGAGACCCAGTACTTC. The V and J genes are TRBV27 and TRBJ2-5, with TRBD2 identical over 13 bases. CDR3 length: 15 amino acids. J was trimmed by 5 bases and V by 4 bases; bases with no gene match: 4. Germline-derived CDR1 and CDR2 are MNHEY and SMNVEV (reference sequence).

This clonotype is labeled as large (0.1 to 1%). The genes are TRBV6-1 and TRBJ1-2, with a tentative D call TRBD1 (6 bases). Germline CDR1 MNHNS, CDR2 SASEGT. The CDR3 has 14 residues. Trimming removed 1 base at V and 7 bases at J, with 13 bases between. The DNA of the CDR3 is TGTGCCAGCAGTGAAGGAGTAGGGGGATTTGGCTACACCTTC. It yields the protein CASSEGVGGFGYTF.

DNA of the CDR3: TGTGCCAGCAGTGATCGGACAGGGAGCACCGGGGAGCTGTTTTTT. Amino acids: CASSDRTGSTGELFF. The J gene is TRBJ2-2, the V gene TRBV25-1; 8 bases line up with TRBD1. V dropped 3 bases and J dropped 4; count of bases not matched to a gene: 4. CDR1 is MGHDK, CDR2 SYGVNS, per germline. CDR3 length: 15 amino acids.

This clonotype was observed a few times. This chain links TRBV30 with TRBJ2-5; the match to TRBD2 covers 9 bases. Germline assignment: CDR1 GTSNPN and CDR2 SVGIG (reference sequence). Trimming took 1 base from V and 1 from J; bases not matched to a gene: 1. The CDR3 consists of 14 residues. The CDR3 DNA reads as TGTGCCTGGAGTGGCGGGGGGGCCCAAGAGACCCAGTACTTC. It specifies CAWSGGGAQETQYF.

The CDR3 nucleotides read TGTGCCAGCTCACCCCAGACAGACTTCTATGGCTACACCTTC. This gives the protein CASSPQTDFYGYTF. V and J are TRBV18 and TRBJ1-2; tentatively, D is TRBD1 (5 bases). The CDR3 is made up of 14 amino acids. Germline CDR1 and CDR2: KGHSH and LQKENI. The V and J ends lost 3 bases and 4 bases respectively, with 12 bases between them. Complete variable domain (other parts from reference TRBV18 and TRBJ1-2): NAGVMQNPRHLVRRRGQEARLRCSPMKGHSHVYWYRQLPEEGLKFMVYLQKENIIDESGMPKERFSAEFPKEGPSILRIQQVVRGDSAAYFCASSPQTDFYGYTFGSGTRLTVV.

The chain couples TRBV6-1 to TRBJ2-7; 7 nucleotides align to TRBD1. CDR3 length: 15 amino acids. The germline CDR1 and CDR2 sequences are MNHNS and SASEGT. V lost 3 bases to trimming and J lost 3 bases; unmatched junction nucleotides: 8. CDR3: CASSELWDSLYEQYF. The CDR3 coding sequence is TGTGCCAGCAGTGAGCTTTGGGACAGTCTCTACGAGCAGTACTTC.

The chain couples TRBV12-3 or TRBV12-4 to TRBJ1-1; D is uncertain. The CDR3 has 13 amino acids. Trimming pared 3 bases from V and 0 bases from J, leaving 5 bases between. In DNA form, the CDR3 reads TGTGCCAGCAGTTTCGCGGTGAACACTGAAGCTTTCTTT. Encoded protein: CASSFAVNTEAFF.

There are a few counts of this clonotype. The chain employs TRBV6-1 and TRBJ2-1; 7 bases fit TRBD2. Losses at the gene ends were 8 bases for V and 0 bases for J; bases not matched to a gene: 16. CDR3 length: 18 residues. Germline CDR1 and CDR2: MNHNS and SASEGT. The CDR3 DNA sequence: TGTGCCAGCGATGGCGGTTGGGCTAGCGGAAGCTCCTACAATGAGCAGTTCTTC. Amino acids: CASDGGWASGSSYNEQFF.

This clonotype has only a few counts. The V gene is TRBV7-3, the J gene TRBJ1-3; TRBD1 might be the D (5 bases). The CDR3 covers 15 residues. V lost 5 bases and J lost 1, with 12 bases in between. In germline, CDR1 is SGHTA, CDR2 FQGTGA. Written as DNA, the CDR3 is TGTGCCAGCAGCCCCAATGGGGGGTCTGGAAACACCATATATTTT. Amino acids: CASSPNGGSGNTIYF. The complete variable domain, with remaining parts taken from reference TRBV7-3 and TRBJ1-3, reads GAGVSQTPSNKVTEKGKYVELRCDPISGHTALYWYRQSLGQGPEFLIYFQGTGAADDSGLPNDRFFAVRPEGSVSTLKIQRTERGDSAVYLCASSPNGGSGNTIYFGEGSWLTVV.

This clonotype was observed once. The rearrangement links TRBV6-1 to TRBJ2-1; D tentatively fits TRBD1 or TRBD2 (7 bases each). The CDR3 loop spans 12 amino acids. Trimming removed 6 bases at V and 8 bases at J, with 11 bases between. From germline, CDR1 is MNHNS and CDR2 SASEGT. CDR3 nucleotide sequence: TGTGCCAGCAGCAGGGGGGGCCATGAGCAGTTCTTC. This codes for CASSRGGHEQFF.

This chain joins TRBV2 and TRBJ1-1, with 7 bases that match TRBD1. Germline lookup yields CDR1 SNHLY and CDR2 FYNNEI. V lost 7 bases, J lost 2 bases, and 7 bases stayed unmatched. CDR3 length: 14 amino acids. Here the CDR3 reads CASTLGQINTEAFF. Here the CDR3 DNA reads TGTGCCAGCACTTTGGGACAGATAAACACTGAAGCTTTCTTT.

The chain employs TRBV20-1 and TRBJ1-1; possible D gene TRBD1, 6 bases. Trimming removed 3 bases at V and 0 bases at J, with 11 bases between. Germline V gives CDR1 DFQATT, CDR2 SNEGSKA (reference sequence). CDR3 length: 14 amino acids. CDR3 sequence (DNA): TGCAGTGCTAGTCCAGGGGTCATGAACACTGAAGCTTTCTTT. Protein sequence: CSASPGVMNTEAFF.

This sequence joins TRBV7-2 and TRBJ1-1; D is unresolved. Germline lookup yields CDR1 SGHTA and CDR2 FQGNSA. The CDR3 has 13 residues. V gave up 6 bases and J gave up 4 bases, with 12 bases separating them. CDR3 residues: CASSYVTGTEAFF. CDR3 DNA sequence: TGTGCCAGCAGTTACGTGACGGGCACTGAAGCTTTCTTT.